Each of the 5 T cell receptor beta chains below was sequenced from the same sample in a study of T cells after yellow fever vaccination. MiXCR, applied by TCRdb to the 5' RACE reads, yields one record per CDR3 protein. The table shows 340,000 or so distinct CDR3 sequences, with under 15% occurring only once. The sequenced sample was CD4+ T cells sorted from PBMCs, obtained 15 days after the yellow fever booster vaccination. The origin of the receptors is a man aged 18 to 35 who received the YFV17D yellow fever vaccine.

This clonotype was recorded at least ten times. V usage is TRBV6-2 or TRBV6-3 and J usage is TRBJ1-2; D may be TRBD1 (5 bases). This CDR3 comprises 14 residues. Per the germline V gene, CDR1 is MNHEY and CDR2 is SVGEGT. Trimming stripped 5 bases from V and 6 bases from J, with 16 bases between. The CDR3 DNA reads TGTGCCAGCAGTGCCCGGCAGGGTTCGGATGGCTACACCTTC. It codes for CASSARQGSDGYTF.

The chain's CDR3 is CASSPRVPGADTQYF. The CDR3 region has the DNA TGTGCCAGCTCACCTCGGGTCCCGGGGGCAGATACGCAGTATTTT. The chain links TRBV18 to TRBJ2-3; a possible D gene is TRBD2 (6 bases). The CDR3 runs to 15 residues. Germline-derived CDR1 and CDR2 are KGHSH and LQKENI. Deletions cut 3 bases from V and 4 bases from J, with 14 bases between.

V is TRBV7-9 and J is TRBJ2-3; 14 bases agree with TRBD2. CDR3 length: 17 amino acids. CDR1 is SEHNR and CDR2 is FQNEAQ in the germline V gene (reference sequence). V shed 2 bases, J shed 6 bases, and the junction held 7 bases outside the gene matches. The CDR3 bases are TGTGCCAGCAGCTTACGTAGACTAGCGGGGGGGCCCGATACGCAGTATTTT. This encodes CASSLRRLAGGPDTQYF.

This clonotype has a handful of counts. The chain uses TRBV20-1 and TRBJ1-6; maybe TRBD1 (6 bases). CDR3 length: 14 amino acids. V gave up 6 bases and J gave up 6 bases, with 15 bases separating them. The germline gives CDR1 DFQATT, CDR2 SNEGSKA (reference sequence). The CDR3, as DNA: TGCAGTGCCCCGAAACAGGGCATTAATTCACCCCTCCACTTT. Its translation is CSAPKQGINSPLHF.

This sequence joins TRBV5-1 and TRBJ2-3; D gene ambiguous. Germline CDR1 SGHRS, CDR2 YFSETQ. This CDR3 comprises 12 residues. Deletions cut 0 bases from V and 5 bases from J, with 4 bases between. DNA of the CDR3: TGCGCCAGCAGCTTGGCCGAAGATACGCAGTATTTT. Translated, it gives CASSLAEDTQYF.